The 29 T cell receptor beta chains below come from one sample, sequenced in a study of T cell repertoires in cytomegalovirus infection. TCRdb analysed the reads with MiXCR anew, one entry per CDR3 protein. The table lists 150,000 to 200,000 distinct CDR3 sequences, 28% of them singletons. Sample: PBMCs. The receptors were gathered from a human donor in good health (CMV status not recorded). Some clones in this sample may be carry-over from other donors' samples.

This clonotype came up many times. The CDR3 region is CASSLGNPVAQNWETQYF. The CDR3 nucleotides are TGTGCCAGCAGCTTAGGAAATCCGGTGGCCCAAAATTGGGAGACCCAGTACTTC. The rearrangement links TRBV7-2 to TRBJ2-5; D remains unclear. The V gene lost 1 base and the J gene lost 5 bases, with 23 bases spanning the gap. Germline V gives CDR1 SGHTA, CDR2 FQGNSA. The CDR3 is 18 amino acids.

This clonotype came up once. The chain combines TRBV14 with TRBJ2-7; D possibly uses TRBD1 or TRBD2 (5 bases each). Trimming stripped 1 base from V and 2 bases from J, with 15 bases between. The length of the CDR3 is 16 residues. Looked up from germline, CDR1 is SGHDN and CDR2 is FVKESK. The CDR3 DNA reads as TGTGCCAGCAGCCAAGGACCTGGGGTGGGACCCTACGAGCAGTACTTC. Its protein is CASSQGPGVGPYEQYF.

The V and J genes are TRBV19 and TRBJ1-4, with TRBD1 matching 10 bases. The CDR3 extends over 20 amino acids. Per germline, CDR1 LNHDA and CDR2 SQIVND (reference sequence). J was trimmed by 0 bases and V by 7 bases; bases with no gene match: 17. CDR3 coding DNA: TGTGCCAGTACCCCCCCCCGGGACAGGGGCCGGGATGCAACTAATGAAAAACTGTTTTTT. It codes for CASTPPRDRGRDATNEKLFF.

The chain carries TRBV12-3 or TRBV12-4 and TRBJ2-4, with D uncertain. The CDR3 totals 11 residues. V lost 6 bases to trimming and J lost 2 bases, with 2 bases between them. CDR3 bases: TGTGCCAGCAGCCCCAAAAACATTCAGTACTTC. This translates into CASSPKNIQYF.

This clonotype was observed at least ten times. V and J are TRBV2 and TRBJ1-3; D gene uncertain. Germline CDR1 and CDR2: SNHLY and FYNNEI. The CDR3 runs 15 residues. V was clipped by 5 bases and J by 0 bases, with 11 bases between them. The chain's CDR3 is CASSYGRISGNTIYF. CDR3 nucleotide sequence: TGTGCCAGCAGTTATGGACGGATCTCTGGAAACACCATATATTTT.

This clonotype occurred many times. V is TRBV7-2 and J is TRBJ1-5, with D maybe TRBD1 (5 bases). The germline CDR1 and CDR2 sequences are SGHTA and FQGNSA. V lost 1 base, J lost 3 bases, and 13 bases lay in between. The CDR3 totals 16 residues. CDR3: CASSLGGRDFNQPQHF. As DNA, the CDR3 is TGTGCCAGCAGCTTAGGAGGCAGGGACTTCAATCAGCCCCAGCATTTT.

This chain links TRBV6-1 with TRBJ2-5; D assignment may be TRBD1 or TRBD2 (5 bases each). Germline V lookup: CDR1 MNHNS, CDR2 SASEGT. V was clipped by 0 bases and J by 2 bases, with 10 bases between them. This CDR3 region has 15 residues. CDR3 nucleotide sequence: TGTGCCAGCAGTGAAGCACTCGGGGCTCAAGAGACCCAGTACTTC. Its translation: CASSEALGAQETQYF.

This clonotype was counted ten times or more. The rearrangement links TRBV6-5 to TRBJ1-1, with D unclear. Germline V lookup: CDR1 MNHEY, CDR2 SVGAGI. The CDR3 consists of 13 residues. CDR3 nucleotides: TGTGCTACGAAGAACGAAAGGGCCACTGAAGCTTTCTTT. Translation: CATKNERATEAFF.

This clonotype was observed many times. V is TRBV12-3 or TRBV12-4 and J is TRBJ1-6; perhaps TRBD1 as D (6 bases). The V end was cut by 9 bases, the J end by 9 bases, with 18 bases between. The CDR3 has 14 residues. This chain's CDR3 is CASSTGDLSSPLHF. In nucleotides, the CDR3 is TGTGCCAGTTCGACAGGCGATTTAAGTTCACCCCTCCACTTT.

This clonotype was detected many times. The V call is TRBV5-1, the J call TRBJ2-3; no firm D call. CDR1 and CDR2 from the germline V gene are SGHRS and YFSETQ. Trimming left V 2 bases short and J 1 base short, with 5 bases between. This CDR3 comprises 13 residues. CDR3 protein: CASSFLGTDTQYF. In DNA form, the CDR3 reads TGCGCCAGCAGCTTTCTGGGCACAGATACGCAGTATTTT.

V is TRBV5-1 and J is TRBJ1-1; perhaps TRBD1 as D (5 bases). Trimming left V 2 bases short and J 3 bases short, with 14 bases between. Germline assignment: CDR1 SGHRS and CDR2 YFSETQ. This CDR3 has 15 residues. DNA for the CDR3: TGCGCCAGCAGCTTCTCAGGGAGCGTGGACACTGAAGCTTTCTTT. The encoded protein is CASSFSGSVDTEAFF. The full variable domain, with the rest looked up from reference TRBV5-1 and TRBJ1-1, is KAGVTQTPRYLIKTRGQQVTLSCSPISGHRSVSWYQQTPGQGLQFLFEYFSETQRNKGNFPGRFSGRQFSNSRSEMNVSTLELGDSALYLCASSFSGSVDTEAFFGQGTRLTVV.

The V and J genes are TRBV10-3 and TRBJ1-1; tentatively, D is TRBD1 (6 bases). Germline CDR1 reads ENHRY; CDR2 reads SYGVKD. Trimming shortened V by 5 bases and J by 3 bases, and 13 bases separated the two germline ends. The CDR3 consists of 14 residues. This CDR3 reads CAISLDRTDTEAFF. For the CDR3, the DNA is TGTGCCATCAGTCTCGACAGGACGGACACTGAAGCTTTCTTT.

J is TRBJ1-1 and V is TRBV29-1; D possibly corresponds to TRBD1 (5 bases). There are 14 residues in the CDR3. Trimming pared 4 bases from V and 5 bases from J, leaving 17 bases between. Germline V CDR1 and CDR2: SQVTM, ANQGSEA. The CDR3 here is CSVGGRGAGTEAFF. CDR3 bases: TGCAGCGTTGGGGGACGGGGCGCAGGGACTGAAGCTTTCTTT.

This clonotype was seen more than once but under ten times. V and J are TRBV5-6 and TRBJ1-1; D might be TRBD1 (5 bases). The germline V gene encodes CDR1 SGHDT and CDR2 YYEEEE. The CDR3 length is 16 residues. Trimming took off 6 bases at V and 3 bases at J, with 21 bases between the two ends. CDR3 sequence reads: CASTFTSGEMDTEAFF. The CDR3 DNA reads as TGTGCCAGCACCTTTACGTCGGGGGAGATGGACACTGAAGCTTTCTTT.

In regard to this clonotype: This may be a read error, as it is one base from a much larger clone. The rearrangement uses TRBV2 and TRBJ2-3, with 7 bases fitting TRBD1. The germline CDR1 and CDR2 sequences are SNHLY and FYNNEI. The CDR3 runs to 13 residues. With V trimmed by 3 bases and J by 9 bases, 6 bases remained unmatched. In DNA form, the CDR3 reads TGTGCCAGCAGTGATAGGGGGCATGGCACGCAGTATTTT. Encoded protein: CASSDRGHGTQYF.

This clonotype was seen repeatedly, ten times or more. The chain combines TRBV20-1 with TRBJ1-1, with a possible D match to TRBD1 (5 bases). Germline V gene lookup returns CDR1 DFQATT and CDR2 SNEGSKA (reference sequence). Trimming pared 4 bases from V and 5 bases from J, leaving 14 bases between. This CDR3 has 13 amino acids. Here the CDR3 DNA reads TGCAGTGCTAAGATACCGGGGCGGACTGAAGCTTTCTTT. It translates to CSAKIPGRTEAFF.

This chain connects TRBV20-1 to TRBJ1-6, with 7 bases that match TRBD1. This CDR3 has 14 amino acids. The V gene's germline CDR1 is DFQATT and CDR2 SNEGSKA (reference sequence). V was clipped by 4 bases and J by 10 bases; unmatched bases: 10. The CDR3 region has the DNA TGCAGTGCTAACGGACAGGAAGGCGGATCACCCCTCCACTTT. It translates to CSANGQEGGSPLHF.

This clonotype appeared a few times. The chain uses TRBV12-3 or TRBV12-4 and TRBJ2-4; tentative D call: TRBD2 (6 bases). Trimming shortened V by 4 bases and J by 5 bases, and 15 bases separated the two germline ends. The CDR3 extends over 15 amino acids. As DNA, the CDR3 is TGTGCCAGCAGTTCCTCGGGGGTCTTACAAAACATTCAGTACTTC. It encodes CASSSSGVLQNIQYF.

This clonotype has a handful of counts. The V gene is TRBV2, the J gene TRBJ1-5; no reliable D call. V was cut by 3 bases and J by 8 bases, with 14 bases left in between. CDR1 SNHLY and CDR2 FYNNEI come from the germline V gene. The CDR3 contains 14 residues. The CDR3 DNA sequence: TGTGCCAGCAGTGAGCCGACCCAGGAAAAGCCCCAGCATTTT. The encoded protein is CASSEPTQEKPQHF.

On this clonotype: This may arise from a read error, as a much more abundant clone is one base away. This chain connects TRBV7-2 to TRBJ2-5; D uncertain. CDR3 length: 14 residues. Germline lookup yields CDR1 SGHTA and CDR2 FQGNSA. This CDR3 is CASSFTRVAETQHF. DNA of the CDR3: TGTGCCAGCAGCTTTACCCGGGTTGCGGAGACCCAGCACTTC.

This clonotype was recorded many times. This chain joins TRBV7-2 and TRBJ1-1, with 7 bases identical to TRBD1. Germline assignment: CDR1 SGHTA and CDR2 FQGNSA. V was pared by 6 bases and J by 5 bases, with 9 bases of the junction left unmatched. The CDR3 loop spans 14 amino acids. CDR3 sequence reads: CASRADRLGTEAFF. DNA for the CDR3: TGTGCCAGCAGAGCGGACAGGCTAGGAACTGAAGCTTTCTTT.

This rearrangement joins TRBV6-1 to TRBJ2-6; D unresolved. This CDR3 is built from 15 residues. V was clipped by 7 bases and J by 0 bases, with 10 bases between them. Germline V gene lookup returns CDR1 MNHNS and CDR2 SASEGT. DNA for the CDR3: TGTGCCAGCATGATGCGAAGCTCTGGGGCCAACGTCCTGACTTTC. Amino acid sequence: CASMMRSSGANVLTF.

This chain uses TRBV7-8 with TRBJ2-7, with D unresolved. V was pared by 6 bases and J by 0 bases, with 15 bases between. CDR1 and CDR2 (germline): SGHVS, FQNEAQ. The CDR3 is 15 amino acids. The CDR3, as DNA: TGTGCCAGCAGTCGGTCAGGCTCATTCTCCTACGAGCAGTACTTC. It is translated as CASSRSGSFSYEQYF.

This clonotype was recorded at least ten times. The chain is built from TRBV7-2 and TRBJ1-5; D not certain. The V gene lost 5 bases and the J gene lost 4 bases, with 18 bases spanning the gap. CDR1 and CDR2 from the germline V gene are SGHTA and FQGNSA. This CDR3 has 16 residues. DNA of the CDR3: TGTGCCAGCAGCCCACAAGGCGGGGTACCGAATCAGCCCCAGCATTTT. As protein: CASSPQGGVPNQPQHF. Complete variable domain (other parts from reference TRBV7-2 and TRBJ1-5): GAGVSQSPSNKVTEKGKDVELRCDPISGHTALYWYRQSLGQGLEFLIYFQGNSAPDKSGLPSDRFSAERTGGSVSTLTIQRTQQEDSAVYLCASSPQGGVPNQPQHFGDGTRLSIL.

The CDR3 protein is CASSQSSLGGNTEAFF. As DNA, the CDR3 is TGTGCCAGCAGTCAATCATCTTTGGGGGGGAACACTGAAGCTTTCTTT. The chain employs TRBV6-6 and TRBJ1-1; TRBD1 is a possible D gene (5 bases). Between the trimmed V and J ends, which lost 5 bases and 1 base, there was a span of 17 bases. Germline CDR1 MNHNY, CDR2 SVGAGI (reference sequence). The CDR3 contains 16 residues.

The chain uses TRBV6-2 or TRBV6-3 and TRBJ1-5; a weak D match, TRBD1 (6 bases). The CDR3 sequence is 19 residues long. The V and J ends lost 0 bases and 0 bases respectively, with 18 bases between them. Germline V gives CDR1 MNHEY, CDR2 SVGEGT. The CDR3 spells CASSYSVLEGEVSNQPQHF. The CDR3 region has the DNA TGTGCCAGCAGTTACTCCGTTTTGGAGGGGGAGGTTAGCAATCAGCCCCAGCATTTT.

V gene TRBV24-1 combines with J gene TRBJ2-5; D is undetermined. With 9 bases removed from V and 2 bases from J, the gap between germline ends came to 12 bases. Germline CDR1 reads KGHDR; CDR2 reads SFDVKD. The CDR3 covers 13 residues. The chain's CDR3 is CATGDGNQETQYF. DNA for the CDR3: TGTGCCACCGGAGATGGGAATCAAGAGACCCAGTACTTC.

Only a few counts were recorded for this clonotype. The chain is built from TRBV20-1 and TRBJ2-5, with 8 bases aligning to TRBD2. The CDR3 is made up of 15 amino acids. J was trimmed by 1 base and V by 1 base; bases with no gene match: 5. Germline V gives CDR1 DFQATT, CDR2 SNEGSKA (reference sequence). CDR3 nucleotide sequence: TGCAGTGCTAGAGCCATGGCGGGGGGCCAAGAGACCCAGTACTTC. As protein: CSARAMAGGQETQYF.

The chain is built from TRBV7-2 and TRBJ1-1; tentatively, D is TRBD1 (5 bases). The CDR3 is made up of 16 amino acids. From germline, CDR1 is SGHTA and CDR2 FQGNSA. The ends were cut back, 4 bases at V and 3 bases at J, with 18 bases in the middle. This chain's CDR3 is CASSSLGWGGDTEAFF. In DNA, the CDR3 is TGTGCCAGCAGCTCCCTAGGCTGGGGGGGTGACACTGAAGCTTTCTTT. The full variable domain, its missing parts supplied by reference TRBV7-2 and TRBJ1-1, is GAGVSQSPSNKVTEKGKDVELRCDPISGHTALYWYRQSLGQGLEFLIYFQGNSAPDKSGLPSDRFSAERTGGSVSTLTIQRTQQEDSAVYLCASSSLGWGGDTEAFFGQGTRLTVV.